The sample holds a few counts of the clone carrying this T cell receptor beta chain. Seattle-derived patients entered the study during active infection and were followed longitudinally. Authors' analysis steps: Nucleated cell number was recorded as an estimate derived from reference gene primer amplification. Using immunoSEQ multiplex PCR, the repertoire was profiled, and TCRdb retains in-frame clones only, with some absent. That table furnishes V, J and clone size, whereas the DNA furnished D and trimming. The repertoire has roughly 230,000 clones, almost 85% of them found once; the top ten carry around 5.5%. These data originate in a study of blood T cell repertoires in COVID-19. Background on the study: Samples representing acute and convalescent COVID-19 were sourced from the United States, Italy and Spain. PBMCs, B-cell-depleted T cells, or T cells provided the cDNA or gDNA that made up the material.

The CDR3 runs 14 residues. The germline V gene encodes CDR1 ENHRY and CDR2 SYGVKD. V was clipped by 0 bases and J by 5 bases, with 10 bases between them. Sequenced input: peripheral blood. The chain links TRBV10-3 to TRBJ1-2; D may be TRBD1 (5 bases). The sequence derives from a man over 45 with COVID-19, enrolled during active disease. CDR3 DNA: TGTGCCATCAGTGAGTCGCCAGGGTGGTATGGCTACACCTTC. The encoded protein is CAISESPGWYGYTF.